One and the same sample provided the 28 T cell receptor beta chains below, sequenced in a study of shared clonotypes between healthy human individuals. The repertoire was sequenced with immunoSEQ multiplex PCR; TCRdb's copy has only in-frame clones and lacks some. The sample contains about 1.5 million clones, 95% to 99% of which appear only once. The source material was naive CD4+ T cells sorted from blood. Subset defined: CD45RA+ positively selected. The receptors shown here come from a man in his thirties or forties in good health.

The V and J genes are TRBV29-1 and TRBJ1-1, with D perhaps matching TRBD1 (5 bases). The CDR3 has 12 residues. Germline V gives CDR1 SQVTM, CDR2 ANQGSEA. Trimming took off 4 bases at V and 11 bases at J, with 17 bases between the two ends. The CDR3 loop is CSVVQVVLGAFF. DNA for the CDR3: TGCAGCGTTGTACAGGTGGTTTTGGGTGCTTTCTTT.

The table lists this clone with a count of one. The rearrangement joins TRBV14 to TRBJ1-2, with no clear D. This CDR3 has 13 residues. The germline V gene has CDR1 SGHDN and CDR2 FVKESK. Trimming cost V 1 base and J 4 bases, with 7 bases left between them. The CDR3 DNA reads TGTGCCAGCAGCCAAGTCGGCAGCTATGGCTACACCTTC. This encodes CASSQVGSYGYTF.

The genes are TRBV5-1 and TRBJ1-2, with D tentatively TRBD1 (6 bases). The CDR3 runs to 14 residues. Germline CDR1 SGHRS, CDR2 YFSETQ. V was clipped by 5 bases and J by 7 bases, with 18 bases between them. The CDR3 sequence: CASRSDSQGRGYTF. As DNA, the CDR3 is TGCGCCAGCAGATCGGACAGCCAAGGTCGTGGCTACACCTTC.

This chain joins TRBV5-1 and TRBJ1-1; 8 bases fit TRBD1. The germline V gene encodes CDR1 SGHRS and CDR2 YFSETQ. The V segment lost 4 bases and the J segment 4 bases; nucleotides outside the gene matches: 6. This CDR3 region has 14 residues. The DNA of the CDR3 is TGCGCCAGCAGCGCCACAGGGGGACCCACTGAAGCTTTCTTT. This sequence encodes CASSATGGPTEAFF.

The chain is built from TRBV28 and TRBJ2-4, with 10 bases lining up with TRBD2. The V and J ends lost 2 bases and 4 bases, in that order; junction bases with no gene match: 8. This CDR3 spans 17 amino acids. From germline, CDR1 is MDHEN and CDR2 SYDVKM. The CDR3 reads CASSLRLAGEGKNIQYF. The DNA of the CDR3 is TGTGCCAGCAGTTTACGGCTAGCGGGAGAAGGGAAAAACATTCAGTACTTC.

The chain joins TRBV5-6 to TRBJ2-3; 8 nucleotides align to TRBD2. Per germline, CDR1 SGHDT and CDR2 YYEEEE. The V segment lost 0 bases and the J segment 6 bases; nucleotides outside the gene matches: 3. This CDR3 is built from 14 residues. The CDR3 loop is CASSLDREGDTQYF. CDR3 nucleotides: TGTGCCAGCAGCTTGGACCGGGAGGGTGATACGCAGTATTTT.

In its sample, this clone was seen once. The V call is TRBV10-3, the J call TRBJ2-7; 9 bases are a match to TRBD1. J gave up 5 bases and V 6 bases, and 5 bases lay outside the gene matches. Germline V lookup: CDR1 ENHRY, CDR2 SYGVKD. This CDR3 is built from 13 residues. The CDR3 loop reads CAIRAQGADEQYF. CDR3 DNA: TGTGCCATCAGAGCACAGGGGGCCGACGAGCAGTACTTC.

This clone showed up just once. Other nucleotide sequences in the sample specify the same CDR3. The chain recombines TRBV9 with TRBJ2-6; D is ambiguous. V was pared by 4 bases and J by 1 base, with 3 bases between. The V gene's germline CDR1 is SGDLS and CDR2 YYNGEE. The CDR3 covers 13 residues. This CDR3 is CASSPSGANVLTF. CDR3 sequence (DNA): TGTGCCAGCAGCCCTTCTGGGGCCAACGTCCTGACTTTC. Looking up the rest from reference TRBV9 and TRBJ2-6 gives the full variable domain: DSGVTQTPKHLITATGQRVTLRCSPRSGDLSVYWYQQSLDQGLQFLIQYYNGEERAKGNILERFSAQQFPDLHSELNLSSLELGDSALYFCASSPSGANVLTFGAGSRLTVL.

The CDR3 spells CASSWGLTSPNEQFF. The CDR3 region has the DNA TGTGCCAGCAGCTGGGGCCTGACTAGCCCCAATGAGCAGTTCTTC. The V call is TRBV11-2, the J call TRBJ2-1; TRBD2 aligns across 7 bases. The ends lost 4 bases at V and 6 bases at J; junction bases unmatched: 9. The CDR3 length is 15 residues. In germline, CDR1 is SGHAT, CDR2 FQNNGV.

As concerns this clone: Other nucleotide sequences from this sample produce the same CDR3. J is TRBJ2-7 and V is TRBV18, with D tentatively TRBD2 (6 bases). Germline lookup yields CDR1 KGHSH and CDR2 LQKENI. V lost 1 base to trimming and J lost 0 bases, with 7 bases between them. This CDR3 contains 14 residues. The chain's CDR3 is CASSPRRDSYEQYF. CDR3 sequence (DNA): TGTGCCAGCTCACCACGGCGGGACTCCTACGAGCAGTACTTC. The variable domain in full, with the rest retrieved from reference TRBV18 and TRBJ2-7, is NAGVMQNPRHLVRRRGQEARLRCSPMKGHSHVYWYRQLPEEGLKFMVYLQKENIIDESGMPKERFSAEFPKEGPSILRIQQVVRGDSAAYFCASSPRRDSYEQYFGPGTRLTVT.

V usage is TRBV5-1 and J usage is TRBJ2-5, with 7 bases that match TRBD2. Germline loops: CDR1 SGHRS, CDR2 YFSETQ. J gave up 1 base and V 4 bases, and 7 bases lay outside the gene matches. The CDR3 totals 15 residues. The CDR3: CASSETGGFQETQYF. The CDR3 DNA reads TGCGCCAGCAGCGAGACGGGAGGCTTCCAAGAGACCCAGTACTTC.

V usage is TRBV27 and J usage is TRBJ2-3, with D maybe TRBD1 (6 bases). Germline V gives CDR1 MNHEY, CDR2 SMNVEV (reference sequence). The V and J ends lost 4 bases and 1 base respectively, with 12 bases between them. The CDR3 runs to 15 residues. The CDR3 region is CASSSWGHGTDTQYF. The CDR3 bases are TGTGCCAGCAGTTCTTGGGGGCACGGCACAGATACGCAGTATTTT.

The chain carries TRBV5-4 and TRBJ1-5; D is uncertain. The V end lost 2 bases, the J end lost 4 bases, and 7 bases lay between the germline ends. The CDR3 has 13 amino acids. CDR1 is SGHNT, CDR2 YYREEE, per germline (reference sequence). The CDR3 coding sequence is TGTGCCAGCAGCTTTGGGAGGAATCAGCCCCAGCATTTT. Its translation is CASSFGRNQPQHF.

V and J are TRBV11-2 and TRBJ2-2; 9 bases agree with TRBD1. Germline lookup yields CDR1 SGHAT and CDR2 FQNNGV. The CDR3 covers 15 residues. Trimming cost V 5 bases and J 4 bases; bases outside gene matches: 5. CDR3 sequence: CASSLTGGLTGELFF. CDR3 bases: TGTGCCAGCAGCCTAACAGGGGGCCTCACCGGGGAGCTGTTTTTT.

Only one count was recorded for this clone. The chain couples TRBV4-1 to TRBJ2-2, with a tentative D call TRBD2 (5 bases). CDR1 is MGHRA, CDR2 YSYEKL, per germline. Trimming took off 4 bases at V and 4 bases at J, with 19 bases between the two ends. This CDR3 has 17 amino acids. CDR3: CASSPGPSRRVTGELFF. CDR3 in DNA: TGCGCCAGCAGCCCGGGCCCCTCCCGGCGGGTCACCGGGGAGCTGTTTTTT.

The J gene is TRBJ2-5, the V gene TRBV19; no definite D call. Trimming shortened V by 3 bases and J by 1 base, and 9 bases separated the two germline ends. CDR1 and CDR2 (germline): LNHDA, SQIVND (reference sequence). This CDR3 spans 14 amino acids. The CDR3 DNA sequence: TGTGCCAGTAGTATTAGTACAACCCAAGAGACCCAGTACTTC. This encodes CASSISTTQETQYF.

This chain uses TRBV30 with TRBJ2-1; D gene ambiguous. Germline-derived CDR1 and CDR2 are GTSNPN and SVGIG (reference sequence). Trimming pared 8 bases from V and 9 bases from J, leaving 20 bases between. The CDR3 sequence is 13 residues long. The CDR3 DNA follows: TGTGCCACCCGTTTAAGACCTCAAATTGAGCAGTTCTTC. This translates into CATRLRPQIEQFF.

This sequence joins TRBV28 and TRBJ2-6; tentatively, D is TRBD2 (5 bases). This CDR3 has 14 residues. V lost 7 bases and J 2 bases, leaving 9 bases between the germline ends. CDR1 is MDHEN and CDR2 is SYDVKM in the germline V gene. This CDR3 reads CASNREAGANVLTF. CDR3 coding DNA: TGTGCCAGCAACCGGGAAGCTGGGGCCAACGTCCTGACTTTC.

The V and J genes are TRBV9 and TRBJ2-1, with D possibly being TRBD1 or TRBD2 (5 bases each). V was trimmed by 2 bases and J by 4 bases, leaving 13 bases between them. The germline V gene has CDR1 SGDLS and CDR2 YYNGEE. The length of the CDR3 is 15 residues. The CDR3 nucleotides read TGTGCCAGCAGCGTTTGGGACCGCGGATACAATGAGCAGTTCTTC. Translation gives CASSVWDRGYNEQFF.

This clone has just one count. The gene calls are TRBV25-1 and TRBJ1-3, with D possibly being TRBD1 (5 bases). The CDR3 length is 15 residues. CDR1 MGHDK and CDR2 SYGVNS come from the germline V gene. Trimming left V 8 bases short and J 6 bases short, with 20 bases between. The CDR3 is CASGPSRGRENTIYF. The CDR3 DNA is TGTGCCAGCGGACCCTCGAGGGGTAGGGAAAACACCATATATTTT.

The J gene is TRBJ2-7, the V gene TRBV6-5; D remains ambiguous. Between the trimmed V and J ends, which lost 2 bases and 6 bases, there was a span of 2 bases. The CDR3 is 10 residues long. Germline V gene lookup returns CDR1 MNHEY and CDR2 SVGAGI. The chain's CDR3 is CASSYLEQYF. The DNA of the CDR3 is TGTGCCAGCAGTTACCTCGAGCAGTACTTC.

The count of this clone is one. This chain joins TRBV7-9 and TRBJ2-1; 7 bases are shared with TRBD2. The CDR3 extends over 15 amino acids. The trim removed 2 bases at V and 7 bases at J, leaving 8 bases unmatched. Germline assignment: CDR1 SEHNR and CDR2 FQNEAQ (reference sequence). CDR3 residues: CASSLREAGGNEQFF. CDR3 bases: TGTGCCAGCAGCTTAAGAGAGGCCGGGGGGAATGAGCAGTTCTTC.

V usage is TRBV6-6 and J usage is TRBJ2-1; TRBD2 might be the D (7 bases). In germline, CDR1 is MNHNY, CDR2 SVGAGI (reference sequence). Deletions cut 9 bases from V and 4 bases from J, with 16 bases between. The CDR3 totals 14 residues. This CDR3 reads CASGGASGYNEQFF. Written as DNA, the CDR3 is TGTGCCAGTGGGGGGGCTAGCGGTTACAATGAGCAGTTCTTC.

In this sample, this clone turned up once. This chain joins TRBV14 and TRBJ2-7; TRBD2 matches 8 bases. Germline V gene lookup returns CDR1 SGHDN and CDR2 FVKESK. Losses at the gene ends were 4 bases for V and 3 bases for J; bases not matched to a gene: 5. The length of the CDR3 is 14 residues. The CDR3 region is CASSRHSGVYEQYF. The CDR3, as DNA: TGTGCCAGCAGCCGCCATAGCGGGGTCTACGAGCAGTACTTC.

The V and J genes are TRBV27 and TRBJ1-3; D not resolved. The CDR3 length is 16 residues. Germline V gene sequence: CDR1 MNHEY, CDR2 SMNVEV (reference sequence). The germline V and J ends were trimmed by 5 bases and 1 base, with 15 bases remaining between them. CDR3 nucleotides: TGTGCCAGCAGTCCGAGGCGCCCGCTATCTGGAAACACCATATATTTT. The encoded protein is CASSPRRPLSGNTIYF.

As regards this clone: Other DNA sequences in this specimen translate into the identical CDR3. The rearrangement links TRBV9 to TRBJ1-1; D not resolved. V was shortened by 0 bases and J by 0 bases, with 9 bases between the two germline ends. This CDR3 region has 15 residues. Germline CDR1 is SGDLS and CDR2 is YYNGEE. DNA of the CDR3: TGTGCCAGCAGCGTAGGGGGAAACATGAACACTGAAGCTTTCTTT. Its translation is CASSVGGNMNTEAFF. Full variable domain (remainder filled in from reference TRBV9 and TRBJ1-1): DSGVTQTPKHLITATGQRVTLRCSPRSGDLSVYWYQQSLDQGLQFLIQYYNGEERAKGNILERFSAQQFPDLHSELNLSSLELGDSALYFCASSVGGNMNTEAFFGQGTRLTVV.

The genes are TRBV14 and TRBJ2-1, with 7 bases that match TRBD1. Germline trimming cut 2 bases from V and 2 bases from J; bases unmatched to any gene: 12. CDR3 length: 18 amino acids. CDR1 SGHDN and CDR2 FVKESK come from the germline V gene. CDR3: CASSQSRASGGPYNEQFF. The CDR3, as DNA: TGTGCCAGCAGCCAATCTCGGGCGTCAGGGGGTCCCTACAATGAGCAGTTCTTC.

The chain links TRBV28 to TRBJ2-1; D is perhaps TRBD2 (6 bases). The V end was cut by 7 bases, the J end by 13 bases, with 20 bases between. Germline V gene lookup returns CDR1 MDHEN and CDR2 SYDVKM. The CDR3 extends over 13 amino acids. CDR3 region: CASNTGGSSPQFF. In DNA form, the CDR3 reads TGTGCCAGCAACACCGGAGGGTCCTCACCCCAGTTCTTC.